These 6 T cell receptor beta chains were sequenced from one sample in a study of cytotoxic CD8 clonotypes in ibrutinib-treated CLL (dated by TCRdb to 2020 to 2023). The intended sense of this specimen's time point label: progressive disease on ibrutinib. The library relied on the immunoSEQ multiplex PCR assay. TCRdb stores this immuneACCESS table with in-frame sequences only. Part of the clones is absent; in the studies checked, under half of the shortfall reflects unresolved V genes, and no reason is known for the rest. Here the sample has 150,000 to 200,000 clones; around nine tenths occur a single time. Clones ranked in the top ten supply 3% to 3.5% of the sample. The sequenced sample was PBMCs, obtained at disease progression, from a patient treated with ibrutinib. All receptors come from a human donor with chronic lymphocytic leukemia.

This chain uses TRBV5-6 with TRBJ2-5; 9 positions agree with TRBD2. CDR3 length equals 14 residues. Per germline, CDR1 SGHDT and CDR2 YYEEEE. V lost 4 bases to trimming and J lost 7 bases; unmatched junction nucleotides: 8. The CDR3 region is CASSIGLAIGTQYF. In DNA, the CDR3 is TGTGCCAGCAGCATCGGACTAGCGATTGGGACCCAGTACTTC.

A few counts support this clone. This chain links TRBV5-1 with TRBJ1-5; the D gene is possibly TRBD1 (6 bases). CDR1 is SGHRS, CDR2 YFSETQ, per germline. Trimming pared 5 bases from V and 0 bases from J, leaving 9 bases between. CDR3 length: 14 residues. DNA of the CDR3: TGCGCCAGCAGGGGGGCGGATAGCAATCAGCCCCAGCATTTT. Translated: CASRGADSNQPQHF.

The V call is TRBV18, the J call TRBJ2-5; a possible D gene is TRBD2 (5 bases). Germline-derived CDR1 and CDR2 are KGHSH and LQKENI. V lost 5 bases, J lost 2 bases, and 12 bases lay in between. The CDR3 runs to 14 residues. CDR3 sequence reads: CASSLLGEQETQYF. The CDR3 DNA follows: TGTGCCAGCTCATTACTAGGAGAGCAAGAGACCCAGTACTTC. The full variable domain, in which reference TRBV18 and TRBJ2-5 provide the parts outside the CDR3, is NAGVMQNPRHLVRRRGQEARLRCSPMKGHSHVYWYRQLPEEGLKFMVYLQKENIIDESGMPKERFSAEFPKEGPSILRIQQVVRGDSAAYFCASSLLGEQETQYFGPGTRLLVL.

This sequence joins TRBV30 and TRBJ2-2, with 9 bases matching TRBD1. The CDR3 sequence is 15 residues long. CDR1 is GTSNPN and CDR2 is SVGIG in the germline V gene (reference sequence). Losses at the gene ends were 0 bases for V and 3 bases for J; bases not matched to a gene: 2. The CDR3 region has the DNA TGTGCCTGGAGTGTACAGGGGGCATACACCGGGGAGCTGTTTTTT. As protein: CAWSVQGAYTGELFF.

The chain has TRBV5-1 and TRBJ2-1; the D gene is possibly TRBD1 (5 bases). Per the germline V gene, CDR1 is SGHRS and CDR2 is YFSETQ. This CDR3 has 15 amino acids. V was trimmed by 4 bases and J by 2 bases, leaving 13 bases between them. CDR3 protein: CASSLGHRTYNEQFF. For the CDR3, the DNA is TGCGCCAGCAGCCTAGGACACCGCACCTACAATGAGCAGTTCTTC.

V and J are TRBV27 and TRBJ2-7; 8 nucleotides match TRBD2. Looked up from germline, CDR1 is MNHEY and CDR2 is SMNVEV (reference sequence). The CDR3 extends over 17 amino acids. J was trimmed by 1 base and V by 4 bases; bases with no gene match: 12. CDR3 nucleotides: TGTGCCAGCAGTTGGCTCCGGTCGGGGGGGGTATCCTACGAGCAGTACTTC. Its protein product is CASSWLRSGGVSYEQYF.